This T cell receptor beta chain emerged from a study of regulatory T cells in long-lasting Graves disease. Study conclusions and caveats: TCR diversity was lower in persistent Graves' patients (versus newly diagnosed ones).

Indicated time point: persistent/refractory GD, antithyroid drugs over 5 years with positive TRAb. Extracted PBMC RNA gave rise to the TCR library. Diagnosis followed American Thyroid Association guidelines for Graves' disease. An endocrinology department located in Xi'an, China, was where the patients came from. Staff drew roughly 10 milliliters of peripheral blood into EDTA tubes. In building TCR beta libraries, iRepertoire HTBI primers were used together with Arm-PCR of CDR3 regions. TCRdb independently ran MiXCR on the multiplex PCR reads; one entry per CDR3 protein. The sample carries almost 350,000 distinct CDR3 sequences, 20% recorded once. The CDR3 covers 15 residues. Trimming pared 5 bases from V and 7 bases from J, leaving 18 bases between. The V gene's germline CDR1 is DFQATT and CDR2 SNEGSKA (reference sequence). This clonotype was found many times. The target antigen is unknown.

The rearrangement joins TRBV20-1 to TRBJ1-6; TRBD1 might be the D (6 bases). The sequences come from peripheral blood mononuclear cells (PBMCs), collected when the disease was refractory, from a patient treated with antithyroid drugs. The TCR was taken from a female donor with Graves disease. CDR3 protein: CSAPNTGLGNSPLHF. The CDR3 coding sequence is TGCAGTGCTCCAAACACAGGGCTTGGCAATTCACCCCTCCACTTT.